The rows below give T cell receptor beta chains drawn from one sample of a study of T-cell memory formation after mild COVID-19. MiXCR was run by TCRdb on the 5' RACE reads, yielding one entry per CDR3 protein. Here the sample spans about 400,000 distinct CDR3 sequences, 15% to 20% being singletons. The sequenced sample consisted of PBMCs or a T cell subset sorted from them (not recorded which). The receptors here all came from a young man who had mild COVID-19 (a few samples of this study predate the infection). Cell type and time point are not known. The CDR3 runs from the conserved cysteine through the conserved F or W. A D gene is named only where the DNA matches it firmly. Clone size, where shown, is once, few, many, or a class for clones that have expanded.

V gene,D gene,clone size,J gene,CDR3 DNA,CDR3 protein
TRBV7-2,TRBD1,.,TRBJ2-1,TGTGCCAGCATCCAAGGGGGCGCTATGAATGAGCAGTTCTTC,CASIQGGAMNEQFF
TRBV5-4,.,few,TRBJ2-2,TGTGCCAGCAGGCGGACAGTGAACACCGGGGAGCTGTTTTTT,CASRRTVNTGELFF
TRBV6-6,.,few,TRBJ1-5,TGTGCCAGCAGCCCTATCTCTGCAGGACGGAATCAGCCCCAGCATTTT,CASSPISAGRNQPQHF
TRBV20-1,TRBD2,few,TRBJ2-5,TGCAGTGCGGACCCGCGGACTAGCGGGGGGAAAGAGACCCAGTACTTC,CSADPRTSGGKETQYF
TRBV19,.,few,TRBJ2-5,TGTGCCAGTAGTAAGGGACAAGTCGGATCCCAAGAGACCCAGTACTTC,CASSKGQVGSQETQYF
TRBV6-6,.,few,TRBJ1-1,TGTGCCAGCAGGAGGACCGCGAACACTGAAGCTTTCTTT,CASRRTANTEAFF
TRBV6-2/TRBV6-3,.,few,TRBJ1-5,TGTGCCAGCAGCCCCAGGGACACATTCAATCAGCCCCAGCATTTT,CASSPRDTFNQPQHF
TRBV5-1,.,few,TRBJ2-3,TGCGCCAGCAGCTATTCAGACGGAGGCACAGATACGCAGTATTTT,CASSYSDGGTDTQYF
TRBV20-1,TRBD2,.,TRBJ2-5,TGCAGTGCTAGATTACTAGCGGGGGGGGATGAGACCCAGTACTTC,CSARLLAGGDETQYF
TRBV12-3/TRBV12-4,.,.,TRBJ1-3,TGTGCCAGCAGTTTAGCGCTGGGGGTCCTCTCTGGAAACACCATATATTTT,CASSLALGVLSGNTIYF
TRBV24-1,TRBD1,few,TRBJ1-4,TGTGCCACCAGTGATCCTAGGGACAGCAATGAAAAACTGTTTTTT,CATSDPRDSNEKLFF
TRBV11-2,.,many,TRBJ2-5,TGTGCCAGCAGCTTAGCCCCCCAGTGGTTAGGGGAGACCCAGTACTTC,CASSLAPQWLGETQYF
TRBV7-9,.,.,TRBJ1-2,TGTGCCAGCAGCACTTACTCAGGCCAGAGTTTAGGTGGCTACACCTTC,CASSTYSGQSLGGYTF
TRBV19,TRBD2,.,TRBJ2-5,TGTGCCAGTAACGGCGGGGGGCTACCATGGACCCAGTACTTC,CASNGGGLPWTQYF
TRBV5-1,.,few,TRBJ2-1,TGCGCCAGCAGCTTGGCCCTCGGGCATGTCTCCAATGAGCAGTTCTTC,CASSLALGHVSNEQFF
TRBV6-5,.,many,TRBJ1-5,TGTGCCAGCAGTTACGGGCAGGGTAATCAGCCCCAGCATTTT,CASSYGQGNQPQHF
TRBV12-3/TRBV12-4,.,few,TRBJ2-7,TGTGCCAGCAGTCCCGGGACTCGCTCCTACGAGCAGTACTTC,CASSPGTRSYEQYF
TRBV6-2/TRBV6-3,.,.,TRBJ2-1,TGTGCCAGCAGTTACAGCCGGGGTCCTTCCTACAATGAGCAGTTCTTC,CASSYSRGPSYNEQFF
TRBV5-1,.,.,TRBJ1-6,TGCGCCAGCAGCTTGGAGGCAGGGTTCTCCTATAATTCACCCCTCCACTTT,CASSLEAGFSYNSPLHF
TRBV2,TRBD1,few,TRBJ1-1,TGTGCCACCAAGAGTGAGACAGGGGACACTGAAGCTTTCTTT,CATKSETGDTEAFF
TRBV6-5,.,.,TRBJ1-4,TGTGCCAGCAGTTACCGGACGGATAATGAAAAACTGTTTTTT,CASSYRTDNEKLFF
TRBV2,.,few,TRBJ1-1,TGTGCCAGCAGAACAGCCTCTGGGACTGAAGCTTTCTTT,CASRTASGTEAFF
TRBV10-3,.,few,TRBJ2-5,TGTGCCATCAGTACAGGGAGTCGGGAGACCCAGTACTTC,CAISTGSRETQYF
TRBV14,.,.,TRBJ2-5,TGTGCCAGCAGCCAAGGCTCCTGGGGATACGAGACCCAGTACTTC,CASSQGSWGYETQYF
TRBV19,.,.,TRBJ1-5,TGTGCCAGTAGTGAGCAGGGGCGGCTGCCCCAGCATTTT,CASSEQGRLPQHF
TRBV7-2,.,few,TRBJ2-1,TGTGCCAGCACCCAACTCAGTCGCTCCTACAATGAGCAGTTCTTC,CASTQLSRSYNEQFF
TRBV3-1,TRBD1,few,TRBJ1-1,TGTGCCAGCAGCCTACAGGGGGCAGCTTTCTTT,CASSLQGAAFF
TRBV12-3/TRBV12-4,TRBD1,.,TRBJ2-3,TGTGCCAGCAGTTATACCGGACAGGGGATCACAGATACGCAGTATTTT,CASSYTGQGITDTQYF
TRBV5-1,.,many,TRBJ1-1,TGCGCCAGCAGCTTGAAGTTGGAGACTGAAGCTTTCTTT,CASSLKLETEAFF
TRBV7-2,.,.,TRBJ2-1,TGTGCCAGCAGCTCCACCCAGGGCGGCCCCAGGGATGAGCAGTTCTTC,CASSSTQGGPRDEQFF
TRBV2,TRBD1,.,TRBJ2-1,TGTGCCAGCAGTGTGACAGGGTACCCGAATGAGCAGTTCTTC,CASSVTGYPNEQFF
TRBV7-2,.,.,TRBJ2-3,TGTGCCAGCAGCTTAGCGGGGATCAGGGCGATCACAGATACGCAGTATTTT,CASSLAGIRAITDTQYF
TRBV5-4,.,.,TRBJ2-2,TGTGCCAGCAGCTTGTCTAGTGGGGGGCGTACCGGGGAGCTGTTTTTT,CASSLSSGGRTGELFF
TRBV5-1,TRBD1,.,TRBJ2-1,TGCGCCAGCAGCCCCGCCGTGCAGGGGGCGCACAATGAGCAGTTCTTC,CASSPAVQGAHNEQFF
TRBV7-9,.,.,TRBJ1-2,TGTGCCAGCAGCTTAGGCCGAGATTTGAACTATGGCTACACCTTC,CASSLGRDLNYGYTF
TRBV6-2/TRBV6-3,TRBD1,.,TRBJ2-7,TGTGCCAGCAGCAGGGCGCAGGGGGCGATCGAGCAGTACTTC,CASSRAQGAIEQYF
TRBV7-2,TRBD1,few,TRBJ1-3,TGTGCCAGCAGCTTAGTCGGGACAGAAGGAAACACCATATATTTT,CASSLVGTEGNTIYF
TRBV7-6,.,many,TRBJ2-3,TGTGCCAGCAGCTCCATTTTGTCAGATACGCAGTATTTT,CASSSILSDTQYF
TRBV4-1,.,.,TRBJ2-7,TGCGCCAGCAGCCAAGTAGTAGGGATCTACGAGCAGTACTTC,CASSQVVGIYEQYF
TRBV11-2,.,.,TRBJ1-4,TGTGCCAGCAGCCCCATCGGGGGGGGAACTAATGAAAAACTGTTTTTT,CASSPIGGGTNEKLFF
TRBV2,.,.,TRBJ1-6,TGTGCCAGCTTATTACAGGGTGGTAATTCACCCCTCCACTTT,CASLLQGGNSPLHF